This TCR beta chain was obtained from a study of shared clonotypes between healthy human individuals. TCRdb keeps only in-frame clones here, not all; method: immunoSEQ multiplex PCR. The profile covers about 2.1 million clones, with roughly 91% appearing a single time and over 1.5% taken by the ten largest. Germline V gives CDR1 SEHNR, CDR2 FQNEAQ (reference sequence). This CDR3 region has 14 residues. V dropped 8 bases and J dropped 0 bases, with 13 bases sitting between them. Details on this clone: Its antigen remains unknown.

CD45RO negativity and positive selection for CCR7 defined naive CD8 cells, a population that excluded terminally differentiated effector memory CD45RA+ cells. Study-level points and caveats: Sharing across a few donors was seen in about 5% of naive CD4 clonotypes.

Source material: naive CD8+ T cells from PBMCs. The chain couples TRBV7-9 to TRBJ1-1, with D uncertain. The receptor was isolated from a man between 18 and 29 years old in good health. Some clones in this sample may be carry-over from other donors' samples. Here the CDR3 reads CASLPPGMNTEAFF. The CDR3 region has the DNA TGTGCCAGCCTCCCCCCGGGGATGAACACTGAAGCTTTCTTT.